This T cell receptor (beta chain) appears in the sequencing data of a study of a mutant IDH1 vaccine in newly diagnosed glioma. Whole-study context: Treated individuals were around 60% male and roughly 40% female, averaging 40.4 years of age. Pretreatment consisted of radiotherapy, temozolomide, or both, with most receiving both.

The germline V and J ends were trimmed by 0 bases and 2 bases, with 14 bases remaining between them. Per the germline V gene, CDR1 is MNHEY and CDR2 is SMNVEV (reference sequence). The CDR3 runs to 16 residues. TCRdb keeps only in-frame clones here, not all; method: immunoSEQ multiplex PCR. The profile shows about 92,000 clones, approximately 83% of them singletons. As for time point: baseline, week 1 (first vaccination visit). As to treatment: pre-vaccination baseline after standard-of-care therapy. New astrocytomas of WHO grade 3 or 4 that were IDH1-mutant and ATRX-lost were found in the donors. Findings and limits, study-wide: Researchers report vaccine-induced immune responses in roughly 93% of patients.

On this clone itself: The antigen is unknown.

The TCR comes from a woman in her forties or fifties with glioma. Sequenced material: PBMCs, taken from a glioma patient treated with radiotherapy, temozolomide or both. The gene calls are TRBV27 and TRBJ2-7; perhaps D is TRBD1 or TRBD2 (7 bases each). The CDR3 spells CASSLSGQGGTYEQYF. The CDR3 DNA reads as TGTGCCAGCAGTTTATCGGGGCAGGGGGGGACCTACGAGCAGTACTTC.